These 5 T cell receptor beta chains came from one sample sequenced in a study of blood T cells in healthy people across ages. With a J-beta primer mix and a sample-barcoded 5' primer, a second PCR ran 7 to 11 cycles. From the 5' RACE reads, TCRdb called clonotypes with MiXCR, one entry per CDR3 protein. The table records 540,000 or so distinct CDR3 sequences, roughly 48% of them present only once. The sample consisted of blood. These receptors were collected from a man aged 80 or over in good health.

This clonotype occurred a few times. Here the CDR3 DNA reads TGCAGCGTCCTCATAGGGGACAGGGGAAACGAGCAGTACTTC. Its protein is CSVLIGDRGNEQYF. V gene TRBV29-1 combines with J gene TRBJ2-7, with 10 nucleotides matching TRBD1. This CDR3 region has 14 residues. The germline CDR1 and CDR2 sequences are SQVTM and ANQGSEA. V lost 6 bases, J lost 5 bases, and 10 bases stayed unmatched.

The V gene is TRBV4-3, the J gene TRBJ2-1, with 12 bases identical to TRBD1. The CDR3 contains 14 residues. Germline assignment: CDR1 LGHNA and CDR2 YSLEER. Unmatched junction bases numbered 4, after V lost 3 bases and J lost 10 bases. This CDR3 is CASSHGTGGREQFF. The CDR3 bases are TGCGCCAGCAGCCACGGGACAGGGGGCAGGGAGCAGTTCTTC.

The CDR3 loop is CASSPLTGNTGELFF. Written as DNA, the CDR3 is TGTGCCAGCAGCCCCCTGACCGGGAACACCGGGGAGCTGTTTTTT. The rearrangement links TRBV9 to TRBJ2-2; no clear D gene. This CDR3 is 15 amino acids long. V was pared by 4 bases and J by 1 base, with 11 bases between. Germline assignment: CDR1 SGDLS and CDR2 YYNGEE.

The genes are TRBV6-6 and TRBJ2-5, with D possibly called TRBD1 or TRBD2 (5 bases each). V was cut by 5 bases and J by 11 bases, with 24 bases left in between. Germline lookup yields CDR1 MNHNY and CDR2 SVGAGI (reference sequence). The CDR3 runs to 15 residues. CDR3 in DNA: TGTGCCAGCAGTAATACCGGGACCGTGGATAGAGAGCAGTACTTC. Amino acids: CASSNTGTVDREQYF.

This clonotype was seen a few times. The chain recombines TRBV9 with TRBJ2-7; D not certain. Germline V gene data show CDR1 as SGDLS and CDR2 as YYNGEE. Trimming took 0 bases from V and 2 from J, leaving 9 bases between them. This CDR3 comprises 14 residues. The CDR3 region has the DNA TGTGCCAGCAGCGTAGTGGCTGGAACCTACGAGCAGTACTTC. This sequence encodes CASSVVAGTYEQYF.